A selection of T cell receptor beta chains follows, all from one sample in a study of cytomegalovirus exposure and HLA in healthy donors. Clones were sequenced by immunoSEQ multiplex PCR, and TCRdb holds only the in-frame ones, with some missing. Counted here are 130,000 or so clones, 65% to 80% occurring once; the ten biggest clones make up about 1.5%. Sample: PBMCs. All receptors come from a woman aged 18 to 35 in good health and CMV-seronegative. The CDR3 runs from the conserved cysteine through the conserved F or W. The D gene is left open where the match is weak. Only part of the rows carry a size: once, few, many, or a class if the clone is expanded.

d_gene | j_gene | abundance | v_gene | CDR3nt | CDR3aa
NA | TRBJ2-7 | NA | TRBV7-2 | TGTGCCAGCAGCTTAAGCGGTCCAAGCTCGGGAGAGCAGTACTTC | CASSLSGPSSGEQYF
TRBD2 | TRBJ2-3 | NA | TRBV19 | TGTGCCAGTAGAGATTTGAGCGGGAGGGGTAACACAGATACGCAGTATTTT | CASRDLSGRGNTDTQYF
NA | TRBJ2-3 | NA | TRBV5-1 | TGCGCCAGCAGCCCCCCCTCCCCAGATACGCAGTATTTT | CASSPPSPDTQYF
TRBD2 | TRBJ2-3 | NA | TRBV5-6 | TGTGCCAGCACCCTGGCCCTAGCGGGAGGGCCAATGGATACGCAGTATTTT | CASTLALAGGPMDTQYF
NA | TRBJ1-5 | NA | TRBV4-2 | TGTGCCAGCAGCCCCACCTCCAGGGAAGGCGTCCAGCCCCAGCATTTT | CASSPTSREGVQPQHF
TRBD1 | TRBJ1-1 | few | TRBV29-1 | TGCAGCTATTCGGGACAGCTAAACACTGAAGCTTTCTTT | CSYSGQLNTEAFF
TRBD2 | TRBJ2-1 | NA | TRBV5-4 | TGTGCCAGCAGCTTGGAACTAGCGAGAGGAGATGAGCAGTTCTTC | CASSLELARGDEQFF
NA | TRBJ2-5 | NA | TRBV30 | TGTGCCTGGAGTGCAGGGGTAGAGACCCAGTACTTC | CAWSAGVETQYF
NA | TRBJ2-4 | NA | TRBV30 | TGTGCCTGGGGTCTGCGGCCCGGTGAGGACATTCAGTACTTC | CAWGLRPGEDIQYF
NA | TRBJ1-1 | NA | TRBV30 | TGTGCCGGCGATACGGGGAGGGACACTGAAGCTTTCTTT | CAGDTGRDTEAFF
TRBD1 | TRBJ1-1 | NA | TRBV6-6 | TGTGCCAGCAGGCAACCGGGACAGGGCCGAACTGAAGCTTTCTTT | CASRQPGQGRTEAFF
TRBD2 | TRBJ2-1 | NA | TRBV15 | TGTGCCACCTTGGTGGCTAGCGGGGGACCCTACAATGAGCAGTTCTTC | CATLVASGGPYNEQFF
TRBD1 | TRBJ1-5 | NA | TRBV5-5 | TGTGCCAGCAGCGGGACAGGGGTTCAGCCCCAGCATTTT | CASSGTGVQPQHF
TRBD2 | TRBJ2-7 | NA | TRBV6-6 | TGTGCCAGCAGCCAAGAACCGGGAGGACGGTACGAGCAGTACTTC | CASSQEPGGRYEQYF
NA | TRBJ1-2 | once | TRBV18 | TGTGCCAGCTCACCCCTCTCGGGAGGGACCTATGGCTACACCTTC | CASSPLSGGTYGYTF
NA | TRBJ2-7 | NA | TRBV19 | TGTGCCAGTAACCGGGGGGCGGCCTACGAGCAGTACTTC | CASNRGAAYEQYF
TRBD1 | TRBJ1-1 | NA | TRBV5-6 | TGTGCCAGCAGCTTAGAGCACAGGGGCTCTGAAGCTTTCTTT | CASSLEHRGSEAFF
TRBD2 | TRBJ2-3 | NA | TRBV2 | TGTGCCAGCAGCGAGACTAGCGGGAGCCCAGATACGCAGTATTTT | CASSETSGSPDTQYF
TRBD2 | TRBJ2-2 | NA | TRBV7-2 | TGTGCCAGCAGCTTTGGTCCTAGCGGTTCCGGGGAGCTGTTTTTT | CASSFGPSGSGELFF
TRBD2 | TRBJ2-7 | NA | TRBV5-6 | TGTGCCAGCAGCTCGGGACTAGCGATCTACGAGCAGTACTTC | CASSSGLAIYEQYF
NA | TRBJ2-7 | NA | TRBV2 | TGTGCCAGCTCTAACGGGCAGGGGGGCCCCTACGAGCAGTACTTC | CASSNGQGGPYEQYF
NA | TRBJ2-5 | once | TRBV28 | TGTGCCACAAAAGGCAGCGGTAGGGAGACCCAGTACTTC | CATKGSGRETQYF
NA | TRBJ2-7 | once | TRBV7-8 | TGTGCCAGCAGCCGCTTACCCCGACAGCTAGGAACCCACGAGCAGTACTTC | CASSRLPRQLGTHEQYF
NA | TRBJ1-1 | NA | TRBV6-5 | TGTGCCAGCACCAGGTACTCCAACACTGAAGCTTTCTTT | CASTRYSNTEAFF
TRBD1 | TRBJ1-1 | NA | TRBV7-9 | TGTGCCAGCGAACCCTCAGGGGGCTGGGCCACTGAAGCTTTCTTT | CASEPSGGWATEAFF
NA | TRBJ2-1 | NA | TRBV5-1 | TGCGCCAGCAGTTTCGGCCCCGCGACAAATGAGCAGTTCTTC | CASSFGPATNEQFF
NA | TRBJ1-2 | NA | TRBV6-5 | TGTGCCAGCGGCCGGGGAGAGGGAGGCTACACCTTC | CASGRGEGGYTF
TRBD1 | TRBJ2-7 | NA | TRBV5-4 | TGTGCCAGCAGCGCAAACAGGGGTTTCGAGCAGTACTTC | CASSANRGFEQYF
TRBD1 | TRBJ2-4 | NA | TRBV12-5 | TGTGCTAGTGGGGGGACAGAGAGAAACATTCAGTACTTC | CASGGTERNIQYF
NA | TRBJ1-3 | NA | TRBV6-5 | TGTGCCAGCAGCCCTAGCTCTGGAAACACCATATATTTT | CASSPSSGNTIYF
TRBD2 | TRBJ2-3 | NA | TRBV11-2 | TGTGCCAGCAGCTTGGGTCTAGCGGGAGTCGGGTCAGATACGCAGTATTTT | CASSLGLAGVGSDTQYF
NA | TRBJ1-2 | NA | TRBV30 | TGTGCCTGGAGTATCGGGGACTATGGCTACACCTTC | CAWSIGDYGYTF
TRBD2 | TRBJ2-7 | NA | TRBV7-8 | TGTGCCAGCAGCTTAAAAAGGGACTACCGCTACGAGCAGTACTTC | CASSLKRDYRYEQYF
NA | TRBJ1-1 | once | TRBV15 | TGTGCCACCAGCAGAGTTCAGAACACTGAAGCTTTCTTT | CATSRVQNTEAFF
NA | TRBJ2-1 | NA | TRBV6-6 | TGTGCCAGCAGACCCGTTGGCTTCTACAATGAGCAGTTCTTC | CASRPVGFYNEQFF
TRBD2 | TRBJ2-1 | once | TRBV29-1 | TGCAGCGTTGTCCCGCGGGAGCCCAATGAGCAGTTCTTC | CSVVPREPNEQFF
NA | TRBJ2-7 | NA | TRBV5-4 | TGTGCCAGCAGTTCTACTAGGACCTACGAGCAGTACTTC | CASSSTRTYEQYF
NA | TRBJ2-7 | NA | TRBV5-4 | TGTGCCAGCAAATTTATCTCTAGCGCGACCTACGAGCAGTACTTC | CASKFISSATYEQYF
TRBD1 | TRBJ2-5 | NA | TRBV5-6 | TGTGCCAGCACCCCGAGGGGGCAAACCCAAGAGACCCAGTACTTC | CASTPRGQTQETQYF
NA | TRBJ2-7 | NA | TRBV18 | TGTGCCAGCTCACCTAGCGAGACGCCCGATAGCGAGCAGTACTTC | CASSPSETPDSEQYF
NA | TRBJ2-2 | NA | TRBV11-2 | TGTGCCAGCAGCTTAGAAGGTCGGCGGGTAGGCACCGGGGAGCTGTTTTTT | CASSLEGRRVGTGELFF
NA | TRBJ1-3 | once | TRBV30 | TGTGCCTGGAGTGTACTACAGGCCCCCTCTGGAAACACCATATATTTT | CAWSVLQAPSGNTIYF
TRBD1 | TRBJ1-5 | few | TRBV2 | TGTGCCAGCAGTGAAGGGACAGGGGGGATTCAGCCCCAGCATTTT | CASSEGTGGIQPQHF
NA | TRBJ1-1 | NA | TRBV30 | TGTGCCTGGAGTGCACGAGGCACTGAAGCTTTCTTT | CAWSARGTEAFF
TRBD1 | TRBJ2-7 | NA | TRBV14 | TGTGCCAGCAGCCTGGACAGGGTGCTCCACGAGCAGTACTTC | CASSLDRVLHEQYF
NA | TRBJ2-1 | NA | TRBV7-9 | TGTGCCAGCAGCCTACCAAACAATGAGCAGTTCTTC | CASSLPNNEQFF
NA | TRBJ2-7 | NA | TRBV18 | TGTGCCAGCTCCCCGGAAAGCGGCTACGAGCAGTACTTC | CASSPESGYEQYF
NA | TRBJ2-7 | NA | TRBV11-2 | TGTGCCAGCAGCCTGGTGGGCGTCTACTACGAGCAGTACTTC | CASSLVGVYYEQYF
NA | TRBJ2-1 | NA | TRBV9 | TGTGCCAGCAGCGTAGCGAGACTGCGCAATGAGCAGTTCTTC | CASSVARLRNEQFF